This T cell receptor (beta chain) was observed in a study of blood T cell repertoires in COVID-19. As originally analysed: Estimates of nucleated cell counts were drawn from the amplification of reference gene primers. The data were produced by immunoSEQ multiplex PCR, yet TCRdb's version contains in-frame clones alone and is incomplete. That table gives V, J and clone size, and the DNA gave D and trimming. This table has about 83,000 clones, roughly 86% appearing once. Germline-derived CDR1 and CDR2 are LNHDA and SQIVND (reference sequence). This CDR3 region has 17 residues. The trim removed 1 base at V and 6 bases at J, leaving 12 bases unmatched.

The genes are TRBV19 and TRBJ2-7, with 10 bases aligning to TRBD2. This sequence originates from an elderly man with active or convalescent COVID-19. Material for sequencing was peripheral blood. CDR3 bases: TGTGCCAGTAGTATAGGGAGACCGAGCGGGGGGGCCGCCGAGCAGTACGTC. Translated: CASSIGRPSGGAAEQYV.